This TCR beta chain was captured by sequencing in a study of shared clonotypes between healthy human individuals. Study at large: Each donor's CD4 naive and CD4 memory cells filled three plates apiece, CD8 naive two, and CD8 memory one. General study findings and limits: Sharing across a few donors was seen in 4% to 6.5% of naive CD4 clonotypes.

Comment on this clone: Antigen specificity is unknown.

Per the authors' pipeline: ImmunoSEQ supplied junction-only sequences lacking quality scores, so filtering was different. Profiled with immunoSEQ multiplex PCR; TCRdb holds only in-frame clones, not every one. The V and J calls and clone size come from that table; D and trimming were worked out from the DNA. Among about 1.1 million clones listed, 70% to 85% were seen once. The CDR3 is 15 residues long. V dropped 2 bases and J dropped 3 bases, with 11 bases sitting between them. Germline V gene data show CDR1 as MDHEN and CDR2 as SYDVKM. Sample: memory CD4+ T cells from PBMCs. Subset noted: CD45RA-negative fraction. V and J are TRBV28 and TRBJ1-3, with D possibly TRBD1 on 5 matching bases. The receptor was derived from a man younger than 30 in good health. Some clones in this sample may be carry-over from other donors' samples. The CDR3, as DNA: TGTGCCAGCAGTTTAGGGGGAGCAGATGGAAACACCATATATTTT. It specifies CASSLGGADGNTIYF.